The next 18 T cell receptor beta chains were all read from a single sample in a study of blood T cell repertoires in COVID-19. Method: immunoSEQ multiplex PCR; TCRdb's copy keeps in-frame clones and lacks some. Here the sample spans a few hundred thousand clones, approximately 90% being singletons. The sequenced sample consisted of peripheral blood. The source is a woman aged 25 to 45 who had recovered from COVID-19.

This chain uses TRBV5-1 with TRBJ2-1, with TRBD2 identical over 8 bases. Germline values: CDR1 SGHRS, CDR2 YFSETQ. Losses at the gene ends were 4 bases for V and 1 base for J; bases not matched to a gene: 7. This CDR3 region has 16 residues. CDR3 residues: CASSTTAGASYNEQFF. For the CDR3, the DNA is TGCGCCAGCAGCACCACAGCGGGGGCTTCCTACAATGAGCAGTTCTTC.

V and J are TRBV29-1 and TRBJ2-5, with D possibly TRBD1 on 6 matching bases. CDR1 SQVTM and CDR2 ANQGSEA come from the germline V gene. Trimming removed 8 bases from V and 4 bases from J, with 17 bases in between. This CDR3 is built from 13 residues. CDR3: CSSRPWGPETQYF. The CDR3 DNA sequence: TGCAGCTCCCGACCCTGGGGGCCAGAGACCCAGTACTTC.

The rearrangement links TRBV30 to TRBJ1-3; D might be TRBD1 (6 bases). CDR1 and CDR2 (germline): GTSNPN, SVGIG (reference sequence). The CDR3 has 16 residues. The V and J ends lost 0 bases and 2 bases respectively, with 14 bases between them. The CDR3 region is CAWSVTHRVPGNTIYF. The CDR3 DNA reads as TGTGCCTGGAGTGTAACCCACAGGGTCCCTGGAAACACCATATATTTT.

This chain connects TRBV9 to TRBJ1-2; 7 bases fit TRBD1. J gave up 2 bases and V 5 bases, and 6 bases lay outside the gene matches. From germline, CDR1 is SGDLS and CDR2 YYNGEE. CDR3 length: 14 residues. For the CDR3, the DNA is TGTGCCAGCAGTTTGGCAGGGGGAAACTATGGCTACACCTTC. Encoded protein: CASSLAGGNYGYTF.

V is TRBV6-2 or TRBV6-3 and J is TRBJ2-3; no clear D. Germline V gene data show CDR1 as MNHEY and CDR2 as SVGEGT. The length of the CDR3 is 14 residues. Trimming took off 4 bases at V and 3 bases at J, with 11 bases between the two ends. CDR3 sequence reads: CASSFLTGTDTQYF. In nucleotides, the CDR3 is TGTGCCAGCAGTTTCTTGACTGGTACAGATACGCAGTATTTT.

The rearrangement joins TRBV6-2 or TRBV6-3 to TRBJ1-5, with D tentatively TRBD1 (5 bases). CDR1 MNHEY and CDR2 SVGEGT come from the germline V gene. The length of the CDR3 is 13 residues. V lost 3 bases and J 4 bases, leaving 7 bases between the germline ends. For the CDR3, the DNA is TGTGCCAGCAGTTATGGGGCGAATCAGCCCCAGCATTTT. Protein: CASSYGANQPQHF.

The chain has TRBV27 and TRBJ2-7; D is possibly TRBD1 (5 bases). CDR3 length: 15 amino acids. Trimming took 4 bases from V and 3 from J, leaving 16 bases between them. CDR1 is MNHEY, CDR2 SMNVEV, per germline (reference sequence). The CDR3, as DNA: TGTGCCAGCAGTTCTTCCGGCAGGGCTAACTACGAGCAGTACTTC. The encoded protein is CASSSSGRANYEQYF.

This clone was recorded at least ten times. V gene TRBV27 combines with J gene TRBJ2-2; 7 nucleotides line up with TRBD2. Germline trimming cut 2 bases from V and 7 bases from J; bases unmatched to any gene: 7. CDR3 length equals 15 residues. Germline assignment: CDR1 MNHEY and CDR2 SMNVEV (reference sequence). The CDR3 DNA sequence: TGTGCCAGCAGTTTAACCGGGGGAGGGGACGGGGAGCTGTTTTTT. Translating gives CASSLTGGGDGELFF.

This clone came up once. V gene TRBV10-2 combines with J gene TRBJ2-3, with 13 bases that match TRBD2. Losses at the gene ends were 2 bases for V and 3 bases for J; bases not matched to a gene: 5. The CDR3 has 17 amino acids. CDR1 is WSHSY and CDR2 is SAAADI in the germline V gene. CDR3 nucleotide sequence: TGCGCCAGCAGTGAGACCACACTAGCGGGGGGGACAGATACGCAGTATTTT. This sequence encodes CASSETTLAGGTDTQYF.

This chain's CDR3 is CASSAPGGDGEKLFF. DNA of the CDR3: TGTGCCAGCAGCGCCCCGGGGGGGGACGGTGAAAAACTGTTTTTT. The rearrangement joins TRBV7-8 to TRBJ1-4, with D maybe TRBD1 (5 bases). The V end lost 5 bases, the J end lost 7 bases, and 17 bases lay between the germline ends. The CDR3 has 15 residues. Germline loops: CDR1 SGHVS, CDR2 FQNEAQ. Looking up the rest from reference TRBV7-8 and TRBJ1-4 gives the full variable domain: GAGVSQSPRYKVAKRGQDVALRCDPISGHVSLFWYQQALGQGPEFLTYFQNEAQLDKSGLPSDRFFAERPEGSVSTLKIQRTQQEDSAVYLCASSAPGGDGEKLFFGSGTQLSVL.

The CDR3 DNA sequence: TGTGCCAGCAGTGAAGCAAAAGTTAGCTACGAGCAGTACTTC. This codes for CASSEAKVSYEQYF. This chain joins TRBV2 and TRBJ2-7; D call uncertain. CDR1 is SNHLY and CDR2 is FYNNEI in the germline V gene. The CDR3 totals 14 residues. Deletions cut 0 bases from V and 3 bases from J, with 9 bases between.

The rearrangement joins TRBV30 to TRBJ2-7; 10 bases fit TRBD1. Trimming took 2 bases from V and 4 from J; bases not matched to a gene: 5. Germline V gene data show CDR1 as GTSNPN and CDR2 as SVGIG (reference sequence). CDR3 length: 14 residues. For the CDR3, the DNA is TGTGCCTGGAGTACTATGGACAGGGGGTACGAGCAGTACTTC. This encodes CAWSTMDRGYEQYF.

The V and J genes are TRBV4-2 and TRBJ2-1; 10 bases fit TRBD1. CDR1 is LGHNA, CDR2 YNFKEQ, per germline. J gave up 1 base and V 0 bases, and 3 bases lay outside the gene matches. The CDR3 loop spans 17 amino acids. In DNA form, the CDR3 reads TGTGCCAGCAGCCAAGATCCGGGACAGGGGTCCTACAATGAGCAGTTCTTC. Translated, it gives CASSQDPGQGSYNEQFF.

CDR3 loop: CASSLSRVKDTGELFF. In DNA, the CDR3 is TGTGCCAGCTCCCTCAGCAGGGTTAAGGACACCGGGGAGCTGTTTTTT. The V and J genes are TRBV18 and TRBJ2-2, with a weak D call TRBD1 (5 bases). The CDR3 is 16 amino acids. In germline, CDR1 is KGHSH, CDR2 LQKENI. The V end was cut by 6 bases, the J end by 3 bases, with 17 bases between. The full variable domain, with the rest looked up from reference TRBV18 and TRBJ2-2, is NAGVMQNPRHLVRRRGQEARLRCSPMKGHSHVYWYRQLPEEGLKFMVYLQKENIIDESGMPKERFSAEFPKEGPSILRIQQVVRGDSAAYFCASSLSRVKDTGELFFGEGSRLTVL.

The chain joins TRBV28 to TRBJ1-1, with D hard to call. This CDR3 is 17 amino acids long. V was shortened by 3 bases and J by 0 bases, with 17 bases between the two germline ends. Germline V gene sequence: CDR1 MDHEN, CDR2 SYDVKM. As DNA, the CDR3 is TGTGCCAGCAGTTTTTTCCTCCAGCGAAGGATGAACACTGAAGCTTTCTTT. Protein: CASSFFLQRRMNTEAFF.

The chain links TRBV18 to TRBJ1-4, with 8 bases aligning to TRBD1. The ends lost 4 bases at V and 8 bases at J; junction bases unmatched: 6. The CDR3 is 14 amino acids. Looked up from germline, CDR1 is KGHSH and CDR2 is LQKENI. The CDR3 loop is CASSRTGNQEKLFF. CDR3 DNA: TGTGCCAGCTCACGGACAGGGAATCAGGAAAAACTGTTTTTT.

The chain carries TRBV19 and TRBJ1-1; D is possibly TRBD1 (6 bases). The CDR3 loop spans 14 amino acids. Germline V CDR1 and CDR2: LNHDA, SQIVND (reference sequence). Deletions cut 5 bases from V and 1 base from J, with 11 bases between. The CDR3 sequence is CASSPGQWNTEAFF. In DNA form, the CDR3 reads TGTGCCAGTAGTCCGGGACAATGGAACACTGAAGCTTTCTTT. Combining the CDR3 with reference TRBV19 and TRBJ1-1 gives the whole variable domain DGGITQSPKYLFRKEGQNVTLSCEQNLNHDAMYWYRQDPGQGLRLIYYSQIVNDFQKGDIAEGYSVSREKKESFPLTVTSAQKNPTAFYLCASSPGQWNTEAFFGQGTRLTVV.

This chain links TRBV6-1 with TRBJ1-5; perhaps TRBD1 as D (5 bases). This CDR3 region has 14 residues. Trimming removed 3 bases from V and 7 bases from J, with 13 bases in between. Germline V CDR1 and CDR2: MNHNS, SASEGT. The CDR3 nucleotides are TGTGCCAGCAGTGAGACAGTAGGATTGCAGCCCCAGCATTTT. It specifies CASSETVGLQPQHF.